These 27 T cell receptor beta chains were sequenced from one sample in a study of T cells in Graves' hyperthyroidism and ophthalmopathy. TCR beta CDR3 sequences were amplified from RNA transcripts. The TCR CDR3 was amplified in a first-round RT-PCR using the HTBI primer set. Using its own MiXCR run on the multiplex PCR reads, TCRdb lists one record per CDR3 protein. The sample lists about half a million distinct CDR3 sequences, roughly 16% occurring once. Sequenced sample: blood. Every receptor here comes from a woman aged 25 to 39 with Graves' ophthalmopathy.

This clonotype was recorded at least ten times. The V call is TRBV7-8, the J call TRBJ2-1, with 13 bases fitting TRBD2. The CDR3 is 15 residues long. CDR1 is SGHVS, CDR2 FQNEAQ, per germline. Losses at the gene ends were 2 bases for V and 8 bases for J; bases not matched to a gene: 3. This chain's CDR3 is CASSLRTSGSYEQFF. The CDR3 nucleotides are TGTGCCAGCAGCTTACGGACTAGCGGGAGCTATGAGCAGTTCTTC.

This chain links TRBV11-1 with TRBJ1-1; 9 bases align to TRBD1. Germline-derived CDR1 and CDR2 are SGHAT and FQDESV (reference sequence). The CDR3 runs 12 residues. The V gene end was trimmed by 6 bases and the J gene end by 10 bases; junction bases not matched to a gene: 6. CDR3 bases: TGTGCCAGCAGTACCGGACAGGGGCCAGCTTTCTTT. It encodes CASSTGQGPAFF.

The sample holds a few counts of this clonotype. The chain uses TRBV20-1 and TRBJ2-7, with D possibly being TRBD2 (6 bases). Germline CDR1 reads DFQATT; CDR2 reads SNEGSKA (reference sequence). The CDR3 is 13 amino acids. V was cut by 2 bases and J by 3 bases, with 11 bases left in between. CDR3 sequence: CSARPDYIYEQYF. CDR3 in DNA: TGCAGTGCTAGACCGGACTATATCTACGAGCAGTACTTC.

This clonotype was counted many times. The V and J genes are TRBV9 and TRBJ1-1; D is unresolved. Germline values: CDR1 SGDLS, CDR2 YYNGEE. Trimming cost V 3 bases and J 3 bases, with 9 bases left between them. The CDR3 runs to 13 residues. CDR3 DNA: TGTGCCAGCAGCGGTACAGTGGACACTGAAGCTTTCTTT. It specifies CASSGTVDTEAFF. Full variable domain (rest looked up from reference TRBV9 and TRBJ1-1): DSGVTQTPKHLITATGQRVTLRCSPRSGDLSVYWYQQSLDQGLQFLIQYYNGEERAKGNILERFSAQQFPDLHSELNLSSLELGDSALYFCASSGTVDTEAFFGQGTRLTVV.

The rearrangement joins TRBV19 to TRBJ1-1; D is possibly TRBD1 (5 bases). The CDR3 is 14 amino acids. Trimming took 7 bases from V and 0 from J, leaving 12 bases between them. CDR1 LNHDA and CDR2 SQIVND come from the germline V gene (reference sequence). CDR3 DNA: TGTGCCAGTACGACAGACGCTTTGAACACTGAAGCTTTCTTT. Protein product: CASTTDALNTEAFF. The variable domain in full, completed from reference TRBV19 and TRBJ1-1, reads DGGITQSPKYLFRKEGQNVTLSCEQNLNHDAMYWYRQDPGQGLRLIYYSQIVNDFQKGDIAEGYSVSREKKESFPLTVTSAQKNPTAFYLCASTTDALNTEAFFGQGTRLTVV.

This clonotype has just a few counts. The chain is built from TRBV11-2 and TRBJ2-7; 7 nucleotides match TRBD1. V was pared by 5 bases and J by 3 bases, with 10 bases of the junction left unmatched. From germline, CDR1 is SGHAT and CDR2 FQNNGV. CDR3 length equals 15 residues. CDR3 nucleotides: TGTGCCAGCAGCCAATCCGGGACAGCCGGCTACGAGCAGTACTTC. Translating gives CASSQSGTAGYEQYF. Full variable domain (rest looked up from reference TRBV11-2 and TRBJ2-7): EAGVAQSPRYKIIEKRQSVAFWCNPISGHATLYWYQQILGQGPKLLIQFQNNGVVDDSQLPKDRFSAERLKGVDSTLKIQPAKLEDSAVYLCASSQSGTAGYEQYFGPGTRLTVT.

This clonotype was found many times. One end of the junction varies from germline; a read error may be responsible. V and J are TRBV7-2 and TRBJ2-1; D is possibly TRBD2 (5 bases). Germline V lookup: CDR1 SGHTA, CDR2 FQGNSA. The CDR3 runs 16 residues. The CDR3 loop reads CASSLAAISSYNEQFF. The CDR3 DNA follows: TGTGCCAGCAGCCTAGCCGCCATTAGCTCCTACAATGAGCAGTTCTTC.

The J gene is TRBJ1-4, the V gene TRBV5-5; 9 positions agree with TRBD1. CDR3 length: 14 residues. V lost 7 bases, J lost 7 bases, and 8 bases stayed unmatched. CDR1 is SGHKS, CDR2 YYEKEE, per germline (reference sequence). CDR3 DNA sequence: TGTGCCAGCCAAGGACAGGGGATGGCTGAAAAACTGTTTTTT. Its protein is CASQGQGMAEKLFF.

This rearrangement joins TRBV19 to TRBJ1-3; no clear D. V gave up 7 bases and J gave up 0 bases, with 10 bases separating them. Germline V gene lookup returns CDR1 LNHDA and CDR2 SQIVND (reference sequence). This CDR3 contains 14 residues. Written as DNA, the CDR3 is TGTGCCAGTACCGATGTCCCCTCTGGAAACACCATATATTTT. It is translated as CASTDVPSGNTIYF.

This clonotype was seen a handful of times. This chain uses TRBV24-1 with TRBJ2-3; 9 bases line up with TRBD2. CDR3 length equals 16 residues. V lost 3 bases, J lost 1 base, and 4 bases stayed unmatched. Germline V gives CDR1 KGHDR, CDR2 SFDVKD. The CDR3 here is CATSDTLAGRTDTQYF. For the CDR3, the DNA is TGTGCCACCAGTGATACCCTAGCGGGACGCACAGATACGCAGTATTTT.

This clonotype was observed many times. V usage is TRBV9 and J usage is TRBJ2-7; 12 bases are a match to TRBD2. V dropped 3 bases and J dropped 1; count of bases not matched to a gene: 2. Germline V CDR1 and CDR2: SGDLS, YYNGEE. The CDR3 has 15 residues. CDR3 loop: CASSAGLAGSYEQYF. The DNA for the CDR3 is TGTGCCAGCAGCGCCGGACTAGCGGGATCCTACGAGCAGTACTTC.

This clonotype was recorded at least ten times. This chain uses TRBV7-2 with TRBJ2-3; 9 bases are shared with TRBD2. The germline V gene encodes CDR1 SGHTA and CDR2 FQGNSA. Trimming took 5 bases from V and 6 from J; bases not matched to a gene: 6. The CDR3 contains 14 residues. The CDR3 here is CASSVSGRTDTQYF. In DNA, the CDR3 is TGTGCCAGCAGCGTTAGCGGGAGAACGGATACGCAGTATTTT.

This clonotype was detected many times. This sequence joins TRBV16 and TRBJ2-1; TRBD2 aligns across 10 bases. Germline V gene data show CDR1 as KGHSY and CDR2 as FQNENV. J was trimmed by 9 bases and V by 2 bases; bases with no gene match: 4. The CDR3 length is 14 residues. CDR3 sequence (DNA): TGTGCCAGCAGCCAAATGAGCGGGAGGGCTGAGCAGTTCTTC. This gives the protein CASSQMSGRAEQFF.

The chain joins TRBV12-3 or TRBV12-4 to TRBJ2-1; D call uncertain. The CDR3 totals 15 residues. V was shortened by 3 bases and J by 5 bases, with 14 bases between the two germline ends. DNA for the CDR3: TGTGCCAGCAGTTTCGGACCTGGAAGGCACAATGAGCAGTTCTTC. Its protein product is CASSFGPGRHNEQFF.

This clonotype was found many times. The V call is TRBV14, the J call TRBJ1-1; D unresolved. From germline, CDR1 is SGHDN and CDR2 FVKESK. V was cut by 0 bases and J by 0 bases, with 11 bases left in between. The CDR3 totals 16 residues. The CDR3 reads CASSQDLGVVNTEAFF. For the CDR3, the DNA is TGTGCCAGCAGCCAAGATCTTGGGGTTGTGAACACTGAAGCTTTCTTT.

A few counts support this clonotype. The rearrangement links TRBV24-1 to TRBJ1-2; TRBD1 agrees at 8 bases. CDR3 length: 14 amino acids. The germline gives CDR1 KGHDR, CDR2 SFDVKD. V was clipped by 4 bases and J by 4 bases; unmatched bases: 4. The CDR3 DNA reads as TGTGCCACCAGTGAGCAGGGGGCCAGCTATGGCTACACCTTC. This sequence encodes CATSEQGASYGYTF.

In its sample, this clonotype was seen many times. V gene TRBV30 combines with J gene TRBJ2-7; D perhaps matches TRBD2 (5 bases). Deletions cut 2 bases from V and 4 bases from J, with 15 bases between. The CDR3 covers 14 residues. The germline V gene encodes CDR1 GTSNPN and CDR2 SVGIG (reference sequence). CDR3 bases: TGTGCCTGGAGTTCGGGATACCCCATTTACGAGCAGTACTTC. Translation: CAWSSGYPIYEQYF.

This clonotype has ten or more counts. V usage is TRBV6-1 and J usage is TRBJ1-1, with D maybe TRBD1 (6 bases). Trimming left V 6 bases short and J 4 bases short, with 15 bases between. Germline-derived CDR1 and CDR2 are MNHNS and SASEGT. The CDR3 is 14 amino acids. The CDR3 DNA reads TGTGCCAGCAGGACGACAGGTCGTGCCACTGAAGCTTTCTTT. This sequence encodes CASRTTGRATEAFF.

The rearrangement uses TRBV11-2 and TRBJ2-7; 11 nucleotides agree with TRBD2. This CDR3 has 14 residues. Looked up from germline, CDR1 is SGHAT and CDR2 is FQNNGV. With V trimmed by 4 bases and J by 6 bases, 5 bases remained unmatched. The chain's CDR3 is CASSYGLAGAEQYF. The CDR3 DNA is TGTGCCAGCAGCTACGGACTAGCGGGCGCCGAGCAGTACTTC.

The sample holds a few counts of this clonotype. CDR3 coding DNA: TGTGCCAGCAGTGAAAGGACGGCTTACGGGGAGCTGTTTTTT. It encodes CASSERTAYGELFF. The chain uses TRBV2 and TRBJ2-2; no definite D call. Germline V CDR1 and CDR2: SNHLY, FYNNEI. CDR3 length equals 14 residues. V lost 2 bases and J 7 bases, leaving 11 bases between the germline ends.

This clonotype occurred many times. CDR3 protein: CASSSLAEGYEQYF. CDR3 bases: TGTGCCAGCAGCTCTTTAGCGGAAGGGTACGAGCAGTACTTC. The chain couples TRBV11-2 to TRBJ2-7; TRBD2 is a possible D gene (6 bases). Trimming pared 4 bases from V and 4 bases from J, leaving 14 bases between. CDR3 length equals 14 residues. The germline V gene encodes CDR1 SGHAT and CDR2 FQNNGV.

This clonotype showed up many times. V is TRBV28 and J is TRBJ2-3; no definite D call. The germline V gene encodes CDR1 MDHEN and CDR2 SYDVKM. The CDR3 totals 14 residues. V lost 3 bases and J lost 0, with 7 bases in between. The CDR3 protein is CASSFSPSTDTQYF. The CDR3, as DNA: TGTGCCAGCAGTTTCTCACCTAGCACAGATACGCAGTATTTT.

V and J are TRBV28 and TRBJ2-5, with TRBD2 matching 10 bases. The CDR3 contains 15 residues. J lost 7 bases, V lost 7 bases, and 12 bases had no gene match. CDR1 is MDHEN, CDR2 SYDVKM, per germline. CDR3 protein: CASMGPAGGQGTQYF. CDR3 DNA sequence: TGTGCCAGCATGGGCCCAGCGGGAGGGCAGGGGACCCAGTACTTC.

This clonotype occurred many times. The chain links TRBV10-3 to TRBJ2-3, with 8 bases that match TRBD1. Germline V gene data show CDR1 as ENHRY and CDR2 as SYGVKD. The CDR3 is 16 amino acids. V trimming: 10 bases; J trimming: 4 bases; junction bases outside the gene matches: 16. The CDR3 nucleotides read TGTGCCACCGACCCCAGGGGGCCTCTAGGCTCAGATACGCAGTATTTT. This codes for CATDPRGPLGSDTQYF.

This clonotype was detected many times. The chain has TRBV7-8 and TRBJ1-2; D is unclear. This CDR3 has 12 amino acids. From germline, CDR1 is SGHVS and CDR2 FQNEAQ. Trimming removed 5 bases at V and 6 bases at J, with 10 bases between. The CDR3 nucleotides are TGTGCCAGCAGCAATCATTTAGATGGCTACACCTTC. Its translation is CASSNHLDGYTF.

This chain uses TRBV14 with TRBJ1-4, with 8 bases lining up with TRBD1. The germline V gene has CDR1 SGHDN and CDR2 FVKESK. Germline trimming cut 4 bases from V and 4 bases from J; bases unmatched to any gene: 2. The CDR3 runs to 14 residues. DNA for the CDR3: TGTGCCAGCAGCCGGGGACAGGTTAATGAAAAACTGTTTTTT. This translates into CASSRGQVNEKLFF.

Many counts were recorded for this clonotype. The genes are TRBV6-5 and TRBJ2-7, with 7 bases matching TRBD2. J was trimmed by 2 bases and V by 0 bases; bases with no gene match: 10. The CDR3 spans 17 residues. CDR1 and CDR2 from the germline V gene are MNHEY and SVGAGI. CDR3 in amino acids: CASSYSDPSGGTYEQYF. CDR3 coding DNA: TGTGCCAGCAGTTACTCGGACCCTAGCGGCGGGACCTACGAGCAGTACTTC.